Below are 32 T cell receptor beta chains sequenced from a single sample in a study of OX40 agonist ivuxolimab in advanced cancers. Clones were sequenced by immunoSEQ multiplex PCR, and TCRdb holds only the in-frame ones, with some missing. The sample has approximately 58,000 clones, 84% seen once; the top ten hold approximately 13%. Material: CD4+ or CD8+ T cells sorted from blood, obtained in a trial of the OX40 agonist ivuxolimab. These receptors were collected from an adult with an advanced solid tumor such as melanoma, head and neck, liver or kidney cancer.

The chain couples TRBV5-4 to TRBJ2-1; 14 bases align to TRBD2. This CDR3 has 16 amino acids. The ends lost 3 bases at V and 7 bases at J; junction bases unmatched: 6. Germline V gene data show CDR1 as SGHNT and CDR2 as YYREEE (reference sequence). The CDR3 DNA follows: TGTGCCAGCAGCTCCGGGACTAGCGGGAGCATGAATGAGCAGTTCTTC. It translates to CASSSGTSGSMNEQFF.

V usage is TRBV9 and J usage is TRBJ2-4, with D possibly being TRBD1 (6 bases). The CDR3 covers 14 residues. V was clipped by 3 bases and J by 1 base, with 8 bases between them. Per germline, CDR1 SGDLS and CDR2 YYNGEE. Here the CDR3 reads CASSGTDAKNIQYF. The CDR3 DNA is TGTGCCAGCAGCGGGACAGATGCCAAAAACATTCAGTACTTC.

J is TRBJ1-4 and V is TRBV28, with TRBD1 matching over 11 bases. Germline V gene sequence: CDR1 MDHEN, CDR2 SYDVKM. This CDR3 has 16 residues. V dropped 6 bases and J dropped 7; count of bases not matched to a gene: 10. As DNA, the CDR3 is TGTGCCAGCAGGCAGGACAGGGGGACAGGGGGTGAAAAACTGTTTTTT. Protein product: CASRQDRGTGGEKLFF.

The V gene is TRBV7-9, the J gene TRBJ2-7; 10 bases align to TRBD1. Trimming at V came to 5 bases and at J to 3 bases, leaving 4 bases not matched to a gene. Germline V gives CDR1 SEHNR, CDR2 FQNEAQ (reference sequence). The CDR3 covers 14 residues. In nucleotides, the CDR3 is TGTGCCAGCAGCCCCGGGGACAGGGGCTACGAGCAGTACTTC. Translation gives CASSPGDRGYEQYF.

The rearrangement joins TRBV5-8 to TRBJ2-1; possible D gene TRBD2, 6 bases. Germline-derived CDR1 and CDR2 are SGHTS and YDEGEE. The CDR3 has 15 residues. Trimming left V 4 bases short and J 6 bases short, with 17 bases between. CDR3 loop: CASSPSGLLFNEQFF. The CDR3, as DNA: TGTGCCAGCAGCCCCAGCGGGCTTCTATTCAATGAGCAGTTCTTC.

V is TRBV30 and J is TRBJ1-1, with 7 positions matching TRBD1. This CDR3 spans 13 amino acids. Looked up from germline, CDR1 is GTSNPN and CDR2 is SVGIG (reference sequence). The junction had 7 bases not matched to a gene; V was cut back by 0 bases and J by 9 bases. This CDR3 reads CAWSVLVRGQAFF. CDR3 nucleotide sequence: TGTGCCTGGAGTGTACTTGTAAGGGGGCAAGCTTTCTTT.

This clone was observed once. The chain joins TRBV7-9 to TRBJ1-5; D is undetermined. V was pared by 10 bases and J by 0 bases, with 13 bases between. Germline V CDR1 and CDR2: SEHNR, FQNEAQ (reference sequence). The CDR3 loop spans 14 amino acids. CDR3 DNA sequence: TGTGCCACCGGAGGCCAGGTTAGCAATCAGCCCCAGCATTTT. This codes for CATGGQVSNQPQHF.

The chain joins TRBV6-6 to TRBJ2-5; D is unresolved. Germline CDR1 MNHNY, CDR2 SVGAGI (reference sequence). V lost 6 bases and J lost 4, with 18 bases in between. This CDR3 comprises 15 residues. CDR3 nucleotide sequence: TGTGCCAGCAGCCAACCGGCCTCTTCCCGAGAGACCCAGTACTTC. Its protein is CASSQPASSRETQYF.

This sequence joins TRBV6-1 and TRBJ2-7, with TRBD1 matching 7 bases. The CDR3 spans 17 residues. V was pared by 5 bases and J by 0 bases, with 13 bases of the junction left unmatched. Per the germline V gene, CDR1 is MNHNS and CDR2 is SASEGT. The CDR3 here is CASSQGPIRDSSYEQYF. CDR3 nucleotide sequence: TGTGCCAGCAGTCAAGGCCCTATCCGGGACAGCTCCTACGAGCAGTACTTC.

This clone was detected once. The genes are TRBV30 and TRBJ2-1, with 8 bases identical to TRBD2. V lost 0 bases and J lost 7; bases outside the gene matches: 8. The CDR3 contains 15 residues. CDR1 is GTSNPN and CDR2 is SVGIG in the germline V gene (reference sequence). DNA for the CDR3: TGTGCCTGGAGTGTAAACGGGAGGGCCATAAATGAGCAGTTCTTC. Its protein is CAWSVNGRAINEQFF.

This clone appeared a single time. This rearrangement joins TRBV5-4 to TRBJ1-2; TRBD1 agrees at 7 bases. Germline V CDR1 and CDR2: SGHNT, YYREEE (reference sequence). Trimming removed 4 bases from V and 4 bases from J; junction bases left unmatched: 16. This CDR3 comprises 17 residues. CDR3 sequence: CASSPPGGGAEVYGYTF. CDR3 sequence (DNA): TGTGCCAGCAGCCCCCCGGGAGGGGGCGCAGAGGTCTATGGCTACACCTTC.

The rearrangement joins TRBV19 to TRBJ1-2, with 7 bases that match TRBD1. After removal of 3 bases from V and 8 bases from J, the junction contained 9 bases not matched to a gene. From germline, CDR1 is LNHDA and CDR2 SQIVND (reference sequence). CDR3 length: 14 residues. CDR3 residues: CASSIAPGGLGYTF. The CDR3 DNA reads as TGTGCCAGTAGTATCGCCCCAGGGGGGCTGGGCTACACCTTC.

The chain couples TRBV7-6 to TRBJ2-2; weak D call: TRBD2 (7 bases). The CDR3 totals 16 residues. CDR1 and CDR2 (germline): SGHVS, FNYEAQ. Trimming stripped 2 bases from V and 9 bases from J, with 19 bases between. CDR3 in amino acids: CASSLRGGLGARELFF. CDR3 nucleotide sequence: TGTGCCAGCAGCTTAAGGGGGGGATTAGGGGCCCGGGAGCTGTTTTTT.

This chain connects TRBV6-5 to TRBJ2-7, with D perhaps matching TRBD1 (5 bases). Germline loops: CDR1 MNHEY, CDR2 SVGAGI. The CDR3 spans 12 residues. The V end lost 3 bases, the J end lost 4 bases, and 7 bases lay between the germline ends. CDR3 nucleotide sequence: TGTGCCAGCAGTTATCAGGGTTACGAGCAGTACTTC. Protein: CASSYQGYEQYF.

The J gene is TRBJ1-2, the V gene TRBV6-6, with a tentative D call TRBD1 (5 bases). V lost 8 bases and J lost 8, with 18 bases in between. The CDR3 covers 13 residues. Germline lookup yields CDR1 MNHNY and CDR2 SVGAGI (reference sequence). The CDR3 sequence: CASRGGAGRGYTF. Here the CDR3 DNA reads TGTGCCAGCCGGGGAGGAGCAGGGCGAGGCTACACCTTC.

J is TRBJ1-3 and V is TRBV19; D ambiguous. Trimming shortened V by 3 bases and J by 0 bases, and 15 bases separated the two germline ends. The CDR3 has 17 residues. Germline V CDR1 and CDR2: LNHDA, SQIVND (reference sequence). The CDR3 region has the DNA TGTGCCAGTAGTATCGAAGGCGGAAGGAGCTCTGGAAACACCATATATTTT. Its protein product is CASSIEGGRSSGNTIYF.

In this sample, this clone turned up once. The CDR3 region is CASSEGGQVQETQYF. CDR3 sequence (DNA): TGTGCCAGCAGTGAAGGGGGACAGGTCCAAGAGACCCAGTACTTC. The chain combines TRBV6-1 with TRBJ2-5; TRBD1 agrees at 8 bases. Germline V gives CDR1 MNHNS, CDR2 SASEGT. The V segment lost 1 base and the J segment 1 base; nucleotides outside the gene matches: 2. The CDR3 loop spans 15 amino acids.

The chain combines TRBV20-1 with TRBJ1-1; D is possibly TRBD1 (6 bases). With 6 bases removed from V and 10 bases from J, the gap between germline ends came to 15 bases. Germline lookup yields CDR1 DFQATT and CDR2 SNEGSKA (reference sequence). This CDR3 region has 11 residues. CDR3 amino acids: CSAPWGAGAFF. CDR3 in DNA: TGCAGTGCCCCCTGGGGGGCTGGAGCTTTCTTT.

The rearrangement joins TRBV29-1 to TRBJ1-2; perhaps TRBD1 as D (5 bases). This CDR3 is 12 amino acids long. Germline V gives CDR1 SQVTM, CDR2 ANQGSEA. V was cut by 5 bases and J by 6 bases, with 13 bases left in between. CDR3 nucleotides: TGCAGCGTTACCCTTCGAGGGGATGGCTACACCTTC. It yields the protein CSVTLRGDGYTF.

The V call is TRBV28, the J call TRBJ1-3; D is undetermined. V shed 3 bases and J shed 0 bases, with 21 bases lying between them. The germline CDR1 and CDR2 sequences are MDHEN and SYDVKM. The CDR3 length is 19 residues. CDR3 DNA: TGTGCCAGCAGTTTGTCTTTGCGTGCTCGGGCTCACTCTGGAAACACCATATATTTT. Translated, it gives CASSLSLRARAHSGNTIYF.

The chain uses TRBV11-3 and TRBJ2-1; 10 positions match TRBD2. V shed 1 base and J 3 bases; nucleotides not matched to a gene: 0. The CDR3 length is 15 residues. Germline assignment: CDR1 SGHNT and CDR2 YENEEA. The CDR3 nucleotides read TGTGCCAGCAGCTTAGGACTAGCGGGCTACAATGAGCAGTTCTTC. Translated, it gives CASSLGLAGYNEQFF.

The gene calls are TRBV7-2 and TRBJ2-3; D may be TRBD1 or TRBD2 (6 bases each). The CDR3 runs 14 residues. Deletions cut 4 bases from V and 4 bases from J, with 12 bases between. The germline gives CDR1 SGHTA, CDR2 FQGNSA. The CDR3 reads CASSSYGGPDTQYF. The CDR3 DNA follows: TGTGCCAGCAGCTCCTATGGGGGGCCAGATACGCAGTATTTT.

As DNA, the CDR3 is TGTGCCAGCAGCGTGGGGACAGGGGCCTACGAGCAGTACTTC. Translation gives CASSVGTGAYEQYF. The genes are TRBV7-2 and TRBJ2-7; 10 bases agree with TRBD1. After removal of 5 bases from V and 2 bases from J, the junction contained 3 bases not matched to a gene. This CDR3 is 14 amino acids long. Germline assignment: CDR1 SGHTA and CDR2 FQGNSA.

V gene TRBV7-8 combines with J gene TRBJ1-2; 7 bases match TRBD1. Germline V gene lookup returns CDR1 SGHVS and CDR2 FQNEAQ. This CDR3 has 13 amino acids. After removal of 4 bases from V and 4 bases from J, the junction contained 3 bases not matched to a gene. DNA for the CDR3: TGTGCCAGCAGCTCGACAGGGACCTATGGCTACACCTTC. Amino acid sequence: CASSSTGTYGYTF.

In its sample, this clone was seen once. This chain joins TRBV5-1 and TRBJ2-1; TRBD1 aligns across 8 bases. The CDR3 contains 17 residues. Germline V gene sequence: CDR1 SGHRS, CDR2 YFSETQ. V shed 3 bases, J shed 8 bases, and the junction held 16 bases outside the gene matches. In nucleotides, the CDR3 is TGCGCCAGCAGCTACTACGTAGACAGGGGTATAGGGGATGAGCAGTTCTTC. It is translated as CASSYYVDRGIGDEQFF.

This chain uses TRBV5-5 with TRBJ2-1; D is unresolved. V was shortened by 0 bases and J by 4 bases, with 11 bases between the two germline ends. From germline, CDR1 is SGHKS and CDR2 YYEKEE (reference sequence). The CDR3 extends over 15 amino acids. CDR3 in amino acids: CASSLGSAHYNEQFF. The CDR3 DNA reads TGTGCCAGCAGCTTGGGGAGCGCTCATTACAATGAGCAGTTCTTC.

Only a few counts were recorded for this clone. The chain links TRBV30 to TRBJ1-1, with 11 bases identical to TRBD1. The CDR3 runs to 15 residues. CDR1 is GTSNPN, CDR2 SVGIG, per germline (reference sequence). V gave up 5 bases and J gave up 4 bases; unmatched junction bases: 9. This CDR3 reads CAWAVGGTGGTEAFF. The CDR3 DNA reads TGTGCCTGGGCAGTTGGGGGGACAGGGGGCACTGAAGCTTTCTTT.

The chain recombines TRBV19 with TRBJ2-5, with 12 bases matching TRBD2. CDR3 length equals 15 residues. Germline V gene data show CDR1 as LNHDA and CDR2 as SQIVND (reference sequence). J lost 7 bases, V lost 4 bases, and 7 bases had no gene match. The CDR3 sequence: CASSTTSGRLGTQYF. CDR3 DNA: TGTGCCAGTAGTACGACTAGCGGGAGACTGGGGACCCAGTACTTC.

The rearrangement links TRBV6-5 to TRBJ1-1; D not certain. Germline CDR1 MNHEY, CDR2 SVGAGI. V was pared by 2 bases and J by 6 bases, with 10 bases between. This CDR3 region has 13 residues. CDR3 sequence reads: CASSYTSWSEAFF. In DNA, the CDR3 is TGTGCCAGCAGTTACACGAGTTGGTCTGAAGCTTTCTTT.

This clone was recorded only once. This chain links TRBV30 with TRBJ2-7; D remains ambiguous. CDR1 and CDR2 (germline): GTSNPN, SVGIG (reference sequence). This CDR3 is 13 amino acids long. Trimming removed 2 bases from V and 6 bases from J, with 14 bases in between. CDR3 amino acids: CAWSLREPGEQYF. CDR3 nucleotide sequence: TGTGCCTGGAGTTTGCGAGAGCCGGGCGAGCAGTACTTC. Together with reference TRBV30 and TRBJ2-7, the CDR3 gives the full variable domain: SQTIHQWPATLVQPVGSPLSLECTVEGTSNPNLYWYRQAAGRGLQLLFYSVGIGQISSEVPQNLSASRPQDRQFILSSKKLLLSDSGFYLCAWSLREPGEQYFGPGTRLTVT.

This chain uses TRBV28 with TRBJ2-3, with a possible D match to TRBD2 (7 bases). The CDR3 covers 13 residues. Germline V gene data show CDR1 as MDHEN and CDR2 as SYDVKM. V shed 6 bases and J shed 2 bases, with 9 bases lying between them. The CDR3 sequence is CASSRGATDTQYF. CDR3 nucleotide sequence: TGTGCCAGCAGCCGGGGGGCCACAGATACGCAGTATTTT.

In nucleotides, the CDR3 is TGTGCCAGCAGCCAGCCCCCTAGGGGCGGGAGTGAGACCCAGTACTTC. This gives the protein CASSQPPRGGSETQYF. This rearrangement joins TRBV7-9 to TRBJ2-5; 7 bases line up with TRBD2. CDR3 length: 16 amino acids. The germline V gene has CDR1 SEHNR and CDR2 FQNEAQ (reference sequence). J gave up 5 bases and V 5 bases, and 14 bases lay outside the gene matches.